This T cell receptor (beta chain) was captured by sequencing in a study of regulatory T cells in long-lasting Graves disease (dated by TCRdb to the early 2020s). About the full investigation: Newly diagnosed Graves' disease patients had taken antithyroid drugs for less than 3 months. Persistent Graves' disease patients were compared with newly diagnosed Graves' disease patients by peripheral blood TCR sequencing and RNA sequencing. The study took place in China and was registered as a clinical trial. TCR sequencing covered roughly 13 persistent and 20 or so newly diagnosed Graves' disease patients, around 35 samples in total. Overall study results and their limits: A larger number of public clonotypes was shared among persistent patients (around 3,000) than among newly diagnosed patients (around 880). The authors acknowledged the small sample size as a limitation that may reduce accuracy. Compared with newly diagnosed patients, persistent Graves' disease patients had lower TCR Shannon entropy and fewer highly expanded clones, which suggests clonal expansion. Persistent disease showed preferential use of TRBV28, TRBJ1-2 and TRBJ2-5, whereas newly diagnosed disease favored TRBV20-1 and TRBJ2-1. Only the TCR beta chain was sequenced and analyzed. Only peripheral blood was studied, because thyroid tissue, the primary lesion, was inaccessible.

Library creation used multiplex PCR. The data were produced on an Illumina HiSeq 4000. TCR beta libraries were built with iRepertoire HTBI primers and Arm-PCR amplification of CDR3 regions. Gel purification was performed on PCR products prior to sequencing. The source study handled its data this way. Across samples, 62 TRBV and 15 or so TRBJ segments were identified and used for gene usage analysis of CDR3 amino acid clonotypes. COPE and FqMerger were used to merge filtered high-quality paired reads into contigs. BLAST was used to align contigs to IMGT TRBV, TRBD and TRBJ reference genes, with CDR3 defined following IMGT. Any clonotype with a frequency above 0.1% was classified as a highly expanded clone. Shannon entropy served as the measure of repertoire diversity, while the Gini coefficient captured V-J evenness. Clonotypes shared by more than one individual were considered public. Using fastp trimming at Q25 and MiXCR clonotype assembly, TCRdb reanalyzed the public sequencing data and kept in-frame beta chains. Entries that share a CDR3 protein sequence are merged under the most common genes and DNA. TCRdb, not the authors, supplied the V and J calls. The sample table records 300,000 to 400,000 distinct CDR3 sequences; 16% of these occur just once. Roughly 30% of the sample goes to the ten largest clones.

V drops 7 bases and J drops 1 base, leaving 16 bases in between. CDR1 MNHEY and CDR2 SMNVEV were looked up in the germline V gene (reference sequence). From its cysteine to its phenylalanine, the CDR3 spans 15 amino acids. Just the 45-base CDR3 DNA is kept, in frame starting at base 1. This clonotype has at least ten counts. The specificity of this receptor is unknown. Base qualities are not at hand, and no much larger clone is one base apart. The time point label corresponds to: newly diagnosed GD, antithyroid drugs for less than 3 months. RNA was extracted from PBMCs in TRIzol for both TCR sequencing and RNA sequencing. The diagnosis of Graves' disease was made according to American Thyroid Association guidelines. The patients came from an endocrinology department in Xi'an, China. From each patient, 7.5 to 9.5 milliliters of peripheral blood was collected into an EDTA anticoagulant tube. Ficoll Paque Plus density gradient separation was used to isolate PBMCs, and no further T cell sorting was done. An Agilent 2100 Bioanalyzer and agarose gel were used to assess RNA quality, and a NanoDrop 2000 was used to measure RNA concentration.

In addition, the sample was reused for a study of T cells in Graves' hyperthyroidism and ophthalmopathy. From the second report: Graves' hyperthyroidism was defined as stable when no progression to ophthalmopathy occurred over 18 months of follow-up. The hyperthyroidism patients were between 18 and 65 years old and newly diagnosed, with a disease duration of less than 2 months. The study excluded patients with uncontrolled infections, other autoimmune diseases, pregnancy or lactation. Diagnoses were established on the basis of clinical symptoms, serum thyroxine and TRAb, thyroid ultrasound, and orbital computed tomography. The TCR CDR3 was subjected to a first round of RT-PCR using the HTBI primer set and the Qiagen OneStep RT-PCR kit. Blood samples also contained most of the expanded thyroid clonotypes (frequency above 0.001), which suggests that blood repertoires may reflect thyroid immune responses. A 13 V-J signature model separated ophthalmopathy from stable hyperthyroidism, with about 90% sensitivity and about 81% specificity in cross-validation and 80%/75% in testing. During validation, the model predicted progression to ophthalmopathy a median of approximately six months ahead of onset, with around 71% sensitivity and 72.22% specificity. To identify distinguishing TCR V-J signatures, a discovery cohort of 90 to 100 patients was used, comprising some 43 with Graves' ophthalmopathy and around 57 with stable Graves' hyperthyroidism. Whether ophthalmopathy could be predicted prospectively was tested in an independent validation cohort made up of approximately 19 hyperthyroidism patients plus 17 patients who later progressed to ophthalmopathy. The roughly 91 discovery patients were randomly divided into training and test sets at a 7:3 ratio. In addition, the study compared T-cell repertoires in thyroid tissue and in blood from roughly six Graves' hyperthyroidism patients. After blood sampling, hyperthyroidism patients were treated with methimazole at a starting dose of 30 mg daily, and ophthalmopathy patients were treated with high-dose intravenous methylprednisolone. Libraries were constructed in a second round of multiplex PCR, after which size selection and purification were performed. The libraries were sequenced on an Illumina HiSeq2000 using paired-end 100 bp reads. Raw data were processed with SOAPnuke, discarding reads with adapters, uncalled bases, mean Phred below 15, or no exact constant-primer or identifier match. COPE v1.2.5 was used to merge the high-quality paired reads, and each unique nucleotide sequence was defined as a clonotype. Clonotypes were aligned to IMGT TRBV, TRBD and TRBJ reference segments using MiTCR v1.1. The analysis was restricted to V-J combinations with a frequency above 0.0001, which together covered 98% to 99.2% of the repertoires. A TCS score was defined as the ratio of F50 (clonal expansion) to E x V (chaos), with BLOSUM62-based TCRdist applied between CDR3 peptides within each V-J. Welch's t-statistics and random forest reduced just over 500 V-J features to 13, which were used in a naive Bayes classifier (R e1071). No statistical method was used to fix the sample size in advance, and group allocation was not hidden from the investigators. The paper describes TCR Vbeta CDR3 sequencing of 135 peripheral blood samples, made up of some 42 ophthalmopathy patients, 70 to 75 hyperthyroidism patients and approximately 17 progressor patients.

Sequencing used peripheral blood mononuclear cells (PBMCs), obtained at new diagnosis, from a patient treated with antithyroid drugs. The TCR sequence derives from a man aged 35-49 years with Graves disease. Donor details come from another sample of the same person, matched by shared clones. The chain couples TRBV27 to TRBJ2-5, with TRBD2 perhaps the D gene, on 5 matching bases. The CDR3 has the sequence CASKPGMVGQETQYF. At the DNA level, the sequence is TGTGCCAGCAAACCGGGGATGGTAGGCCAAGAGACCCAGTACTTC.